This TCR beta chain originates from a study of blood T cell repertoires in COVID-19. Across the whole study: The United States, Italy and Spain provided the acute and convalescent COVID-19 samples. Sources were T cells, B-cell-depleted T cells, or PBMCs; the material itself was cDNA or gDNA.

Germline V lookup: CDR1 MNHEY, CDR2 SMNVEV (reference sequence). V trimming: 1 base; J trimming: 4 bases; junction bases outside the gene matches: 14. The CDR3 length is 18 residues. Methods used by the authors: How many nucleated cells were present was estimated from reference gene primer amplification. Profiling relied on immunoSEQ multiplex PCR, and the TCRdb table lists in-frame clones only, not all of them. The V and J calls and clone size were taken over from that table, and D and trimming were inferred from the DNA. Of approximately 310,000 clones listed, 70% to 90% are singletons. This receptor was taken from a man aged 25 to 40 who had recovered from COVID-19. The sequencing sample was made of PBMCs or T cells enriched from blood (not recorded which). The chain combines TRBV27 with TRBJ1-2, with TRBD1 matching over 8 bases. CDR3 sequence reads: CASSLFGRDRSVSYGYTF. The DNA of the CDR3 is TGTGCCAGCAGTTTATTTGGTCGGGACAGGTCCGTGTCCTATGGCTACACCTTC.